Included here is one TCR beta chain sequence, with context. The antigen it binds to is not known. No base quality values were provided; no much bigger clone lies one nucleotide off. The CDR3 numbers 12 residues from cysteine through phenylalanine. Left in the record is the CDR3 DNA by itself, 36 bases read in frame from the first base. For CDR1 and CDR2, the germline V gene (reference sequence) lists SGHNT and YYREEE. The cohort was made up of approximately 670 healthy bone marrow donors. All cohort members were sampled while nominally healthy, although unrecorded immune exposures were likely present. The donor was CMV seronegative and was included in the group of a few hundred seronegative cohort members. A peripheral blood sample was collected from each donor, and TCR beta sequencing was performed on peripheral blood mononuclear cells. Genomic DNA was extracted from the blood cell samples with the Qiagen DNeasy Blood Extraction Kit.

This record belongs to a study of cytomegalovirus exposure and HLA in healthy donors (dated by TCRdb to about 2017). About the full investigation: In an earlier analysis of approximately 500 of the donors, 276 Gb of sequence data and roughly 100 million unique TCR beta sequences from 150 million to 200 million T cells were reported. An early release that covered several hundred HLA-typed donors contained about 290 gigabases of sequencing data and approximately 85 million unique TCR sequences. The genetic ancestry cluster associated with self-reported Caucasian donors included over 80% of the approximately 400 genotyped donors. The study aimed to test whether cataloging public T cell receptors could reveal signatures of past pathogen exposure. The T cell repertoires of under 700 subjects were profiled by immunosequencing and related to cytomegalovirus serostatus. A separate validation cohort of some 130 different subjects was used in addition to the approximately 700-subject first cohort. High-throughput TCR immunosequencing, statistical association of individual TCRs with disease status, and machine learning were combined to predict cytomegalovirus infection status. To study patterns of TCR occurrence, a later analysis re-analyzed previously published TCR beta repertoires from hundreds of donors and added high-resolution HLA genotyping. Rather than drawing on any new phenotypic data, the later analysis identified candidate immune exposures from TCR beta sequences and the way those sequences occurred across donors. To decide whether each TCR beta V gene segment behaved as functional or pseudogenic, an earlier analysis of some 580 of the donors relied on high-throughput TCR beta sequencing. Donor age, sex, ethnicity and CMV serostatus were compiled together with the repertoire data. In a later genetic analysis, genome-wide SNP genotypes for about 55% of the roughly 670 donors were used, and that subset was treated as a discovery cohort. Every discovery cohort repertoire had been produced on one sequencing platform. Class I and class II HLA loci were covered by the typing at four-digit resolution. Typing coverage varied by locus: roughly 629-630 donors for A, B, C, DRB1 and DQB1; about 520 for DQA1; 600 to 610 for DPA1; fewer than 480 for DPB1. Because of strong linkage in the cohort, a few DR-DQ haplotypes were treated as single units for association and clustering. Among some 400 genotyped donors of the cohort, an average of around 220,000 unique TCR beta nucleotide sequences was sequenced per donor, of which roughly 18% were non-productive. The paper's findings and limits, for the study overall: In this cohort, only TCR beta chains were sequenced, and detectable features were limited by the absence of alpha or paired-chain data. A group of highly shared sequence variants was considered likely to be a technical artifact of the sequencing pipeline. Broadly in line with IMGT annotations, most TCR beta V segments showed up in productive rearrangements about 90% or about 30% of the time in an earlier analysis of some 590 of the donors. A later genetic analysis associated a missense DCLRE1C variant with V-gene and J-gene trimming of TCR beta chains, and an independent cohort replicated the association. According to the authors, the approach could potentially be generalized to other disease states and immunological phenotypes. Sequencing depth was assumed to be roughly uniform across donors in the presence/absence analyses, though that assumption may not hold. A later analysis found that HLA-associated TCR beta chains were more clonally expanded and had lower generation probabilities than equally common non-associated chains. HLA typing was unavailable for some donors at each locus, so association tests used only the typed subset. A later analysis found that most CMV-associated TCR beta chains appeared HLA-restricted, with HLA associations seemingly driven largely by CMV exposure. A later analysis reported that several top co-occurrence clusters appeared linked to parvovirus B19, influenza, CMV and Epstein-Barr virus. In the study, some 180 TCR beta chains were listed as associated with cytomegalovirus. A few of the identified cytomegalovirus-associated TCR beta chains were confirmed in vitro to be specific for cytomegalovirus antigens. Correlated functional status among segregating V segments might be attributable to linkage disequilibrium, but an unknown experimental factor could not be ruled out. Because the 87-base-pair reads could not distinguish some IMGT-functional V segments, including TRBV6-2 and TRBV6-3, those segments were excluded. Specific HLA alleles were associated with 18,000 or so TCR beta sequences at a false discovery rate of 0.05 in a later analysis. A further reported finding was that TCR beta sequences accurately predicted the HLA-A and HLA-B alleles for most subjects in the first cohort. Immune exposure information for the cohort was limited to CMV serostatus. Because counts were too low, seventeen rarely observed V segments, including chromosome 9 orphons, were excluded from the earlier analysis of 500 to 700 of the donors. The classifier was reported to diagnose cytomegalovirus status with high specificity and sensitivity in both the original cohort and the validation cohort. Most TCR sequences were observed very rarely across donors, whereas some public TCRs were present in many individuals. In a later analysis, the rate of TCR association differed among HLA loci, with DRB1 alleles having the most associated TCRs and HLA-C alleles having the fewest. When HLA alleles, especially DR and DQ, strongly co-occurred, attributing TCR associations to individual alleles was difficult. Compared with the roughly 600-donor mean, donors in an Asian-associated ancestry cluster had fewer N-insertions in productive TCRs, according to a later genetic analysis.

Library preparation was by the immunoSEQ multiplex PCR assay. The multiplex PCR relied on a mix of 60 forward primers for TCR Vbeta segments and 13 reverse primers for TCR Jbeta segments. The CDR3 region of rearranged TCR beta genes was amplified from genomic DNA by a multiplex PCR assay. The amplified TCR beta libraries were sequenced on the Illumina HiSeq System as 87-base-pair reads. As for how the authors treated the data: A later analysis counted tens of millions of unique TCR beta chains across the 500 to 850 repertoires, and some 11 million of these chains were shared by at least two donors. A nearest-neighbor algorithm error-corrected the raw reads and collapsed the reads into unique sequences, merging closely related sequences to remove PCR and sequencing errors. CDR3 sequences were aligned to IMGT reference sequences to assign V, D and J gene segments. For a sequence to be retained, a match of at least six nucleotides to both a V gene segment and a J gene segment was required. Rearrangements were called productive when the CDR3 lacked stop codons and stayed in frame with V and J; all others were non-productive. CDR3 was defined by IMGT convention, running from the second conserved V-encoded cysteine to the conserved J-encoded phenylalanine. The earlier analysis of more than 450 of the donors excluded sequences that lacked an unambiguous match to a single V gene segment. In an earlier analysis of some 590 of the donors, V segments were called functional above 56.7% productive rearrangements and were called segregating when the between-donor standard deviation exceeded 5%. A statistical classification framework was built for diagnosing cytomegalovirus status from the catalog of TCR beta chain sequences. A later analysis assigned V and J genes by comparing TCR nucleotide sequences with IMGT/GENE-DB human TR gene sequences. In a later analysis, CDR3 sequences and most-parsimonious VDJ recombination scenarios were assigned using the TCRdist pipeline. In a later analysis, each TCR beta chain was defined by its CDR3 amino acid sequence together with its V-gene family, and reads lacking a unique V-gene family were excluded. A later analysis removed 500 to 650 highly shared, low-generation-probability nucleotide sequences to deal with suspected cross-contamination and a sequencing artifact. For each public chain, a later analysis derived a clonal expansion index from normalized ranks of inferred template counts within each repertoire. In a later analysis, generation probabilities were computed with a VDJ recombination model fitted to out-of-frame rearrangements, and the resulting probabilities were checked against IGoR. In a later analysis, TCR-TCR, TCR-HLA and TCR-CMV co-occurrence was scored with hypergeometric tests, and a repertoire-size bias correction was applied to TCR pairs. To estimate false discovery rates, a later analysis permuted the HLA or CMV assignments 20 times. A later analysis grouped co-occurring TCRs with DBSCAN, adding TCRdist sequence similarity when clustering within HLA-allele-positive subsets. Repertoires with fewer than 30,000 or more than 120,000 public chains were left out of co-occurrence clustering, as were four to six repertoires with anomalous nucleotide sharing. TCRdb retrieved this table from immuneACCESS and kept in-frame rearrangements only. Not all clones are present; in checked studies, unresolved V genes account for under half, and no reason is known for the remainder. V, J and clone size were drawn from that table, and D and trimming were deduced from the DNA. The sample contains approximately 100,000 clones, roughly 81% of them found a single time. The ten largest make up more than 1.4% of the sample.

The sample was PBMCs. This chain is built from TRBV5-4 and TRBJ2-5; the D gene is not confidently resolved. Gene TRBJ2-7 matches the end of the DNA better, so the J call may be wrong. The clonotype originates from a man between 40 and 49 years old in good health and CMV-seronegative. The DNA sequence follows: TGTGCCAGCAGCTTGTGGTCCTACGAGCAGTACTTC. The translation is CASSLWSYEQYF.